This T cell receptor (beta chain) comes out of a study of naive and memory T cell subsets. There are a few counts of this clonotype. As yet, its antigen is unknown. Points from the study as a whole: A few larger clonotypes appeared in naive repertoires, especially CD8, possibly memory cells re-expressing CD45RA. There was no ground truth to check naive and memory subset results.

The CDR3 covers 15 residues. With V trimmed by 5 bases and J by 1 base, 6 bases remained unmatched. Both TRBC1 and TRBC2 were covered by a beta constant-region primer of two equimolar oligonucleotides. The ligated cDNA underwent four PCR rounds using SP2 and nested alpha and beta constant-region primers. The cDNA 3' end received a ligated single-stranded oligonucleotide carrying the SP2 primer and a 12-nucleotide UMI. TCRdb ran MiXCR on the UMI-ligation and nested PCR reads and lists one entry per CDR3 protein. The data contain about 90,000 distinct CDR3 sequences, around 11% of them singletons. Four subsets defined by CD45RA and CD27 were sorted after CD3, CD4, CD8 and live/dead staining.

This receptor was taken from a human donor in good health. The rearrangement links TRBV12-3 or TRBV12-4 to TRBJ2-3; TRBD1 agrees at 7 bases. Sequencing was carried out using naive CD4+ T cells from blood. In DNA, the CDR3 is TGTGCCAGCAGTAATTTAGGGGGCGGCACAGATACGCAGTATTTT. Residues: CASSNLGGGTDTQYF.